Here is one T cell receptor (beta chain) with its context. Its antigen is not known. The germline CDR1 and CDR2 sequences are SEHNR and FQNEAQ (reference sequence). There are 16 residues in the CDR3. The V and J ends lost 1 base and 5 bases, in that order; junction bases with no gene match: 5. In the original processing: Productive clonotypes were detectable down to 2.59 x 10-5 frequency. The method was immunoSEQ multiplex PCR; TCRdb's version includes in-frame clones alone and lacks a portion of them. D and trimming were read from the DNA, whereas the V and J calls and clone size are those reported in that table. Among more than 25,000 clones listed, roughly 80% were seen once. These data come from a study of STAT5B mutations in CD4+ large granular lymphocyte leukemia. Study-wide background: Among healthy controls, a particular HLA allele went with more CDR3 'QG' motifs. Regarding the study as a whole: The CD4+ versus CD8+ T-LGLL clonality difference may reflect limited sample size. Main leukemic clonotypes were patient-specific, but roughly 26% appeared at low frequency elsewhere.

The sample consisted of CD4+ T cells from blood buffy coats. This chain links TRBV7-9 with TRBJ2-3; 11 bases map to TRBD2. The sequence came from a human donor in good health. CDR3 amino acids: CASSLGLAGTQDTQYF. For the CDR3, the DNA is TGTGCCAGCAGCTTAGGACTAGCGGGGACCCAAGATACGCAGTATTTT. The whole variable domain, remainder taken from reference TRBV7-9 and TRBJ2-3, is DTGVSQNPRHKITKRGQNVTFRCDPISEHNRLYWYRQTLGQGPEFLTYFQNEAQLEKSRLLSDRFSAERPKGSFSTLEIQRTEQGDSAMYLCASSLGLAGTQDTQYFGPGTRLTVL.